These 19 T cell receptor beta chains were sequenced from one sample in a study of human T cells and chemical hapten exposure. TCRdb itself ran the RACE reads through MiXCR, one entry per CDR3 protein. The data contain a few hundred thousand distinct CDR3 sequences, approximately 8.6% of them singletons. Time point given: pre-sensitization, week 0. As for treatment: therapeutic diphenylcyclopropenone sensitization with weekly scalp DPC. The sequencing here drew on whole blood, taken in connection with sensitization to the hapten diphenylcyclopropenone (DPC). Receptor source: a woman in her thirties or forties with alopecia areata. Some clones in this sample may be carry-over from other donors' samples.

Ten or more counts support this clonotype. The chain links TRBV10-3 to TRBJ2-6; perhaps TRBD1 as D (5 bases). Germline CDR1 ENHRY, CDR2 SYGVKD. This CDR3 spans 15 amino acids. Trimming removed 4 bases from V and 0 bases from J, with 7 bases in between. The CDR3 coding sequence is TGTGCCATCAGTGCTCAGGGCTCTGGGGCCAACGTCCTGACTTTC. Protein product: CAISAQGSGANVLTF.

This clonotype was counted many times. The V and J genes are TRBV28 and TRBJ2-7; TRBD1 aligns across 7 bases. Germline CDR1 MDHEN, CDR2 SYDVKM. The length of the CDR3 is 12 residues. Unmatched junction bases numbered 2, after V lost 6 bases and J lost 3 bases. The CDR3 nucleotides are TGTGCCAGCAGCCGACAGGGCTACGAGCAGTACTTC. It is translated as CASSRQGYEQYF.

This clonotype has only a few counts. V gene TRBV6-2 or TRBV6-3 combines with J gene TRBJ2-1; a weak D match, TRBD2 (6 bases). V lost 6 bases and J lost 0, with 18 bases in between. Germline V gives CDR1 MNHEY, CDR2 SVGEGT. There are 17 residues in the CDR3. CDR3: CASSRYYGGSSYNEQFF. The CDR3 coding sequence is TGTGCCAGCAGCCGTTATTATGGGGGGAGCTCCTACAATGAGCAGTTCTTC.

This clonotype was counted many times. The chain links TRBV12-3 or TRBV12-4 to TRBJ2-3; D is undetermined. This CDR3 contains 15 residues. Trimming shortened V by 2 bases and J by 0 bases, and 9 bases separated the two germline ends. The CDR3 coding sequence is TGTGCCAGCAGTTTAAGACCCGCCAGCACAGATACGCAGTATTTT. Residues: CASSLRPASTDTQYF.

This clonotype occurred a few times. The DNA for the CDR3 is TGTGCCAGCAGCGTAGGGAAGGGGGCATACGAGCAGTACTTC. Protein sequence: CASSVGKGAYEQYF. The chain employs TRBV9 and TRBJ2-7, with 7 bases identical to TRBD1. This CDR3 comprises 14 residues. The germline V gene has CDR1 SGDLS and CDR2 YYNGEE. V lost 0 bases and J lost 4; bases outside the gene matches: 4.

This clonotype was detected a few times. The chain is built from TRBV6-5 and TRBJ1-3, with 7 bases matching TRBD1. Germline V gives CDR1 MNHEY, CDR2 SVGAGI. J lost 2 bases, V lost 4 bases, and 5 bases had no gene match. CDR3 length: 15 residues. The CDR3 protein is CASSFGGTAGNTIYF. The CDR3 coding sequence is TGTGCCAGCAGTTTTGGGGGGACAGCTGGAAACACCATATATTTT.

The rearrangement links TRBV27 to TRBJ2-1; possible D gene TRBD2, 6 bases. The germline gives CDR1 MNHEY, CDR2 SMNVEV (reference sequence). This CDR3 spans 18 amino acids. Trimming pared 4 bases from V and 4 bases from J, leaving 23 bases between. Here the CDR3 reads CASSSASTGRLNYNEQFF. The CDR3 DNA reads TGTGCCAGCAGTTCGGCCTCAACGGGGAGGCTGAATTACAATGAGCAGTTCTTC.

This clonotype was counted at least ten times. The chain recombines TRBV5-1 with TRBJ2-3, with 7 bases fitting TRBD1. Germline CDR1 reads SGHRS; CDR2 reads YFSETQ. The trim removed 5 bases at V and 2 bases at J, leaving 5 bases unmatched. The CDR3 is made up of 14 amino acids. Here the CDR3 DNA reads TGCGCCAGCAGAACTGGACAGGTCACAGATACGCAGTATTTT. It encodes CASRTGQVTDTQYF.

The genes are TRBV20-1 and TRBJ2-1, with D unclear. Germline V CDR1 and CDR2: DFQATT, SNEGSKA (reference sequence). Trimming removed 0 bases from V and 13 bases from J, with 7 bases in between. The CDR3 covers 10 residues. The CDR3 coding sequence is TGCAGTGCTAGAGACGGGCGTCAGTTCTTC. This gives the protein CSARDGRQFF.

This clonotype was counted ten times or more. The V gene is TRBV4-1, the J gene TRBJ1-1, with TRBD1 matching over 9 bases. Germline assignment: CDR1 MGHRA and CDR2 YSYEKL. The CDR3 has 15 amino acids. Unmatched junction bases numbered 7, after V lost 3 bases and J lost 5 bases. The CDR3 nucleotides are TGCGCCAGCAGCCAGGCTGGGACAGGGAGGACTGAAGCTTTCTTT. This sequence encodes CASSQAGTGRTEAFF.

This chain joins TRBV14 and TRBJ1-5; D not certain. Germline V gene sequence: CDR1 SGHDN, CDR2 FVKESK. The V and J ends lost 4 bases and 1 base respectively, with 14 bases between them. CDR3 length: 16 residues. DNA for the CDR3: TGTGCCAGCAGCCGACTCGGCCCATTGAGCAATCAGCCCCAGCATTTT. Encoded protein: CASSRLGPLSNQPQHF.

The chain employs TRBV12-3 or TRBV12-4 and TRBJ1-2; D gene unclear. V gave up 7 bases and J gave up 5 bases, with 14 bases separating them. The CDR3 sequence is 13 residues long. DNA of the CDR3: TGTGCCAGCACGCCGGCTGGCCGGTATGGCTACACCTTC. It is translated as CASTPAGRYGYTF.

In regard to this clonotype: The CDR3 end shows no conserved phenylalanine or tryptophan, and so a read error is likely. The V call is TRBV20-1, the J call TRBJ2-3, with D perhaps TRBD2 (6 bases). Trimming removed 6 bases from V and 7 bases from J, with 14 bases in between. Looked up from germline, CDR1 is DFQATT and CDR2 is SNEGSKA (reference sequence). This CDR3 has 12 residues. In DNA form, the CDR3 reads TGCAGTGCCTCAGCGGCGGGGCATACGCAGTATTCT. It translates to CSASAAGHTQYS.

This clonotype was observed a few times. CDR3 DNA: TGTGCCAGCAGCTTGGATTGGGGGCACGACGAGCAGTACTTC. As protein: CASSLDWGHDEQYF. The chain combines TRBV5-4 with TRBJ2-7, with a possible D match to TRBD1 (6 bases). The germline gives CDR1 SGHNT, CDR2 YYREEE (reference sequence). Deletions cut 0 bases from V and 5 bases from J, with 12 bases between. The CDR3 has 14 residues. The complete variable domain, with remaining parts taken from reference TRBV5-4 and TRBJ2-7, reads ETGVTQSPTHLIKTRGQQVTLRCSSQSGHNTVSWYQQALGQGPQFIFQYYREEENGRGNFPPRFSGLQFPNYSSELNVNALELDDSALYLCASSLDWGHDEQYFGPGTRLTVT.

This clonotype showed up just a few times. V is TRBV9 and J is TRBJ1-4; unclear D gene. Between the trimmed V and J ends, which lost 4 bases and 6 bases, there was a span of 16 bases. CDR3 length equals 15 residues. CDR1 SGDLS and CDR2 YYNGEE come from the germline V gene. CDR3 residues: CASSPYKGVDEKLFF. The CDR3 DNA sequence: TGTGCCAGCAGCCCTTACAAAGGAGTGGATGAAAAACTGTTTTTT.

This rearrangement joins TRBV5-6 to TRBJ1-3; D not resolved. Germline V gene data show CDR1 as SGHDT and CDR2 as YYEEEE. V gave up 3 bases and J gave up 4 bases, with 17 bases separating them. This CDR3 is 16 amino acids long. The CDR3 is CASSYGRTLFGNTIYF. The CDR3, as DNA: TGTGCCAGCAGCTACGGGCGTACACTCTTCGGAAACACCATATATTTT.

This clonotype has only a few counts. The CDR3 loop is CATSRAPWTGETQYF. The DNA for the CDR3 is TGTGCCACCAGCAGAGCCCCCTGGACGGGGGAGACCCAGTACTTC. The V gene is TRBV15, the J gene TRBJ2-5; perhaps TRBD2 as D (5 bases). The V end lost 1 base, the J end lost 5 bases, and 14 bases lay between the germline ends. CDR1 and CDR2 from the germline V gene are LNHNV and YYDKDF (reference sequence). This CDR3 has 15 residues.

The CDR3 region has the DNA TGCAGTGCCGATTCTCCCCGGGACGTTCAATTGGGTGCTTTCTTT. Amino acids: CSADSPRDVQLGAFF. The genes are TRBV20-1 and TRBJ1-1; a possible D gene is TRBD1 (5 bases). The CDR3 extends over 15 amino acids. Between the trimmed V and J ends, which lost 6 bases and 11 bases, there was a span of 28 bases. Germline-derived CDR1 and CDR2 are DFQATT and SNEGSKA (reference sequence).

Only a few counts were recorded for this clonotype. The chain joins TRBV6-2 or TRBV6-3 to TRBJ2-1; D gene uncertain. Germline V lookup: CDR1 MNHEY, CDR2 SVGEGT. V dropped 8 bases and J dropped 4 bases, with 24 bases sitting between them. CDR3 length: 17 amino acids. The chain's CDR3 is CASERVRSHARYNEQFF. As DNA, the CDR3 is TGTGCCAGCGAACGGGTCCGATCCCACGCCCGGTACAATGAGCAGTTCTTC.